This is a list of T cell receptor beta chains from one sample in a study of cytomegalovirus exposure and HLA in healthy donors. The assay was immunoSEQ multiplex PCR, and TCRdb's table has in-frame clones only and misses some. Among around 170,000 clones listed, roughly 75% were seen once. Sequencing used PBMCs. The receptors were sampled from a woman aged 50 to 60 in good health and CMV-seropositive. The conserved cysteine and the conserved F or W are not part of the CDR3 here. D genes are given only for firm matches. Size values are once, few and many counts, or a class for expanded clones, and some rows have none.

clone_size cdr3_length v_call d_call cdr3_aa
- 13 TRBV15 - ATSRGGQGSYEQY
- 11 TRBV12-5 TRBD1 ASGRTGRTEAF
- 12 TRBV28 TRBD1 ASRRTGPLYEQY
- 13 TRBV11-3 - ASSWGGGANTEAF
- 11 TRBV27 TRBD1 ASSLGQGPEAF
- 10 TRBV29-1 - SGGEQLYGYT
- 17 TRBV9 - ASSVADDGLSGWAGELF
- 12 TRBV6-6 - ASSYSGYTGELF
- 16 TRBV7-6 TRBD2 ASSLRTSGTYFMNEQY
- 15 TRBV4-2 TRBD1 ASSQGTGVVLNTEAF
- 12 TRBV28 TRBD2 ASSSSGRGGEQY
few 11 TRBV28 TRBD1 ASSKDRVRGYT
- 11 TRBV5-1 TRBD1 ASQGQGNYGYT
- 16 TRBV9 TRBD1 ASSARGDRGPSPYEQY
- 13 TRBV7-2 TRBD2 ASSFERGGPYEQF
- 13 TRBV9 - ASSVRPEGRNEQF
- 14 TRBV7-8 TRBD1 ASSPHRDRTSYGYT
few 11 TRBV15 TRBD2 ATGRGGLDTQY
- 15 TRBV6-4 TRBD1 ASSELLRDRVSYEQY
few 13 TRBV18 TRBD2 ASSPPGLPQETQY
- 11 TRBV19 - ASSITGKQPQH
- 14 TRBV9 TRBD2 ASSVELAALTGELF
once 13 TRBV5-1 TRBD1 ASTTTGPPGYGYT
- 12 TRBV5-1 - ATGTSSVSDEQF
few 14 TRBV12-5 - ASGLYNNIGVYGYT
once 13 TRBV27 - ASSRGASPADTQY
- 11 TRBV5-4 - ASSLAGNTEAF
once 14 TRBV7-9 TRBD1 SSSPRTGGADYGYT
- 12 TRBV5-5 - ASSRSRVQETQY
- 11 TRBV2 - ASSEREYQPQH
- 10 TRBV7-2 - ASSSYTGELF
- 14 TRBV5-1 TRBD1 ASSLSVGTGYEKLF
- 14 TRBV5-1 TRBD1 ASSLGRGGFREKLF
- 13 TRBV5-8 - ASSLGTVDNSPLH
- 10 TRBV5-4 - ASSQENYGYT
- 13 TRBV7-3 TRBD2 ASSLLAGAYNEQF
- 16 TRBV11-1 TRBD2 ASSLAPPLAGGSYEQY
once 12 TRBV28 - ASSLFSKNTEAF
- 12 TRBV29-1 TRBD1 SVNRGQNTGELF
once 12 TRBV19 TRBD1 ASSDRQGSYEQY
- 13 TRBV5-1 TRBD1 ASTPDRPSYNEQF
- 12 TRBV19 TRBD1 ASSIRGHNQPQH
- 12 TRBV7-9 - ASPRVALNTEAF
few 14 TRBV11-3 - ASSPSQGRGTDTQY
once 14 TRBV7-2 TRBD2 ASSSRTSGSLYEQY
once 11 TRBV7-2 - ASSSRQEQPQH
- 14 TRBV5-1 - ASSLLMGGSGETQY
- 12 TRBV2 - ASSVNSAGTEAF
- 14 TRBV7-2 - ASSLDGGGSNQPQH
- 11 TRBV4-2 - ASSQDRSYEQY
- 9 TRBV7-2 - ASSPPGPQY
once 11 TRBV7-9 - ASSERGTDTQY